This is a list of T cell receptor beta chains from one sample in a study of control samples from healthy donors and cancer patients. Sequencing was performed with immunoSEQ multiplex PCR; in TCRdb, only in-frame clones are kept and a portion is missing. The repertoire has tens of thousands of clones, roughly nine tenths of them found once; the top ten carry roughly 1.3%. Source material: blood. The receptors here all came from a woman aged 45-60 years in good health. The CDR3 runs from the conserved cysteine through the conserved F or W. D genes are given only for firm matches. Expanded clones get a size class; other rows say once, few or many, or leave the size out.

j_call d_call clone_size v_call cdr3_length cdr3_nt cdr3_aa
TRBJ1-2 . . TRBV9 16 TGTGCCAGCAGCGTAGCTGACCTACGGGCTAACTATGGCTACACCTTC CASSVADLRANYGYTF
TRBJ2-1 . . TRBV5-1 11 TGCGCCAGCAGCTTTCACAATGAGCAGTTCTTC CASSFHNEQFF
TRBJ1-2 . . TRBV14 15 TGTGCCAGCAGCCAAGATCGGAACAGGGTGGATGGCTACACCTTC CASSQDRNRVDGYTF
TRBJ2-2 . . TRBV5-1 17 TGCGCCAGCAGCCTAACGGTGGGGGGCGCCGAGTCCGGGGAGCTGTTTTTT CASSLTVGGAESGELFF
TRBJ2-5 . . TRBV7-9 15 TGTGCCAGCAGCCCGGCGATTCACCACCAAGAGACCCAGTACTTC CASSPAIHHQETQYF
TRBJ1-4 TRBD1 . TRBV7-2 14 TGTGCCAGCAGCCCCCAGGGGGGGCGTGAAAAACTGTTTTTT CASSPQGGREKLFF
TRBJ1-6 TRBD1 . TRBV19 15 TGTGCCAGTACGGGACAGGCGCGGGGGAATTCACCCCTCCACTTT CASTGQARGNSPLHF
TRBJ2-7 . . TRBV2 11 TGTGCCAGCAGTGTCTCCTACGAGCAGTACTTC CASSVSYEQYF
TRBJ2-7 TRBD1 . TRBV10-3 14 TGTGCCATCAGTCTGGGGACAGGGAGAAACGAGCAGTACTTC CAISLGTGRNEQYF
TRBJ2-7 . . TRBV11-1 15 TGTGCCAGCAGACAAGACCCCGATAGCTCCTACGAGCAGTACTTC CASRQDPDSSYEQYF
TRBJ1-3 . few TRBV19 17 TGTGCCAGTAGTTTGAAGCTACTCCCCGGCAAGGGAAACACCATATATTTT CASSLKLLPGKGNTIYF
TRBJ1-4 . . TRBV7-9 15 TGTGCCAGCAGCTTCACGGGGTATCAAAATGAAAAACTGTTTTTT CASSFTGYQNEKLFF
TRBJ1-5 . . TRBV21-1 16 TGTGCCAGCAGCAAGGTTCGACAGGATTCGGGTCAGCCCCAGCATTTT CASSKVRQDSGQPQHF
TRBJ1-1 . few TRBV6-6 13 TGTGCCAGCAGTTATACTCCAGGGGCTGAAGCTTTCTTT CASSYTPGAEAFF
TRBJ1-4 . . TRBV2 12 TGTGCCAGCACGTGGCAGGTTGAAAAACTGTTTTTT CASTWQVEKLFF
TRBJ2-1 TRBD2 . TRBV27 14 TGTGCCAGCAGCTATAGCGGGGGGGCCTATAAGCAGTTCTTC CASSYSGGAYKQFF
TRBJ2-1 . . TRBV3-1/TRBV3-2 16 TGTGCCAGCAGCCAAGTTATCTGGGGGCCAAACAATGAGCAGTTCTTC CASSQVIWGPNNEQFF
TRBJ2-5 . . TRBV6-1 17 TGTGCCAGCAGTGCCCGACTAGGGGGGCCACCCCAAGAGACCCAGTACTTC CASSARLGGPPQETQYF
TRBJ1-1 . . TRBV3-1/TRBV3-2 14 TGTGCCAGCAGCGTAAAGGGTAGTCTCACTGAAGCTTTCTTT CASSVKGSLTEAFF
TRBJ1-1 . . TRBV6-2/TRBV6-3 13 TGTGCCAGCAGTTATAGGAGGGCTAGTGAAGCTTTCTTT CASSYRRASEAFF
TRBJ2-7 . . TRBV19 14 TGTGCCAGTAGTACCCCGGGACTCTCCTACGAGCAGTACTTC CASSTPGLSYEQYF
TRBJ1-2 . . TRBV18 13 TGTGCCAGCTCACCCCTTGGGGACTATGGCTACACCTTC CASSPLGDYGYTF
TRBJ2-5 TRBD2 . TRBV3-1/TRBV3-2 19 TGTGCCAGCAGCCAAGAAGGAAGGCTAGCGGGAGGGCCGAGGGAGACCCAGTACTTC CASSQEGRLAGGPRETQYF
TRBJ2-3 . . TRBV19 14 TGTGCCAGTAGTATAGACCCCACGAGATATACGCAGTATTTT CASSIDPTRYTQYF
TRBJ1-4 . once TRBV19 14 TGTGCCAGTACCCAGAGGCAGGGCGGGGAAAAACTGTTTTTT CASTQRQGGEKLFF
TRBJ2-5 . . TRBV5-1 13 TGCGCCAGCAGCCCGGTTCCTAGGGAGACCCAGTACTTC CASSPVPRETQYF
TRBJ1-5 . . TRBV19 15 TGTGCCAGTAGTATAGGTTCGGGTTTCTTGCAGCCCCAGCATTTT CASSIGSGFLQPQHF
TRBJ1-2 . few TRBV7-3 12 TGTGCCAGCAGGACCCAGGAAGATGGCTACACCTTC CASRTQEDGYTF
TRBJ1-1 . . TRBV6-5 15 TGTGCCAGCAGTTACTTAGCCAGGGGTAGCACTGAAGCTTTCTTT CASSYLARGSTEAFF
TRBJ2-7 . . TRBV12-3/TRBV12-4 12 TGTGCCAGCAGTCCCACGGGCTACGAGCAGTACTTC CASSPTGYEQYF
TRBJ1-2 . . TRBV5-4 13 TGTGCCAGCAGCTTGGACATAAACTATGGCTACACCTTC CASSLDINYGYTF
TRBJ1-2 . . TRBV3-1/TRBV3-2 15 TGTGCCAGCAGCCAACTGGGGGTATTGAGCTATGGCTACACCTTC CASSQLGVLSYGYTF
TRBJ2-7 . . TRBV21-1 18 TGTGCCAGCAGCAAGCGGGAGGGCCTGTTTACGTGTTCCTACGAGCAGTACTTC CASSKREGLFTCSYEQYF
TRBJ1-3 . . TRBV3-1/TRBV3-2 18 TGTGCCAGCAGCCCATCTTTCTCCGCGGGGAGAGAGGGAAACACCATATATTTT CASSPSFSAGREGNTIYF
TRBJ1-3 TRBD1 . TRBV4-3 16 TGCGCCAGCAGCCAAGATCACAGGGGAGTAGAAAACACCATATATTTT CASSQDHRGVENTIYF
TRBJ2-1 TRBD2 . TRBV3-1/TRBV3-2 13 TGTGCCAGCAGCCGGACTAGCGTAGGTGAGCAGTTCTTC CASSRTSVGEQFF
TRBJ2-5 TRBD2 once TRBV7-2 15 TGTGCCAGCAGCCAGCGGGGGGGGAACCAAGAGACCCAGTACTTC CASSQRGGNQETQYF
TRBJ1-5 . . TRBV25-1 13 TGTGCCAGCAAGGGGGGGGCGGGTCAGCCCCAGCATTTT CASKGGAGQPQHF
TRBJ2-2 TRBD1 . TRBV9 18 TGTGCCAGCAGCCTTCTTTCAGGGGGCAGGGGCGGGGCCGGGGAGCTGTTTTTT CASSLLSGGRGGAGELFF
TRBJ2-7 . . TRBV19 14 TGTGCCAGTAGCCAGGTTGGGGACACCTACGAGCAGTACTTC CASSQVGDTYEQYF
TRBJ1-1 TRBD1 once TRBV7-8 15 TGTGCCAGCAGCTCAAAGGGACAGACGAACACTGAAGCTTTCTTT CASSSKGQTNTEAFF
TRBJ2-7 . once TRBV6-5 14 TGTGCCAGCAGTTACGTGGGAGCGACGGGAGAGCAGTACTTC CASSYVGATGEQYF